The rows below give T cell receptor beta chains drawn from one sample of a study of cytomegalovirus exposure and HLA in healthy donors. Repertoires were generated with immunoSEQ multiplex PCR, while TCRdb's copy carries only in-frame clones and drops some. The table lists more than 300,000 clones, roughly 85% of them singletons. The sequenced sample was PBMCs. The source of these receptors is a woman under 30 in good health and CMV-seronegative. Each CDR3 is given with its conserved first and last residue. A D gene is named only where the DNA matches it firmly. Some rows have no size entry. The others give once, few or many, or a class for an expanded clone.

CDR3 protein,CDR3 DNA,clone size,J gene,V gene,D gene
CASSLWGGEQYF,TGTGCCAGCAGTTTATGGGGAGGCGAGCAGTACTTC,.,TRBJ2-7,TRBV27,.
CASSEQEYSYNSPLHF,TGTGCCAGCAGTGAGCAGGAATACTCCTATAATTCACCCCTCCACTTT,.,TRBJ1-6,TRBV2,.
CASSEVRVNQPQHF,TGTGCCAGCAGTGAAGTGAGGGTCAATCAGCCCCAGCATTTT,.,TRBJ1-5,TRBV6-1,.
CAVLPRGSHEQYF,TGTGCCGTCCTCCCTAGAGGGAGCCACGAGCAGTACTTC,.,TRBJ2-7,TRBV27,.
CAWSGNPRETQYF,TGTGCCTGGAGTGGGAACCCTAGGGAGACCCAGTACTTC,few,TRBJ2-5,TRBV30,.
CASSLGSGLVYEQYF,TGTGCCAGCAGTTTAGGATCAGGACTAGTCTACGAGCAGTACTTC,.,TRBJ2-7,TRBV11-2,TRBD2
CASSGTGEGPQETQYF,TGTGCCAGCAGTGGGACAGGGGAGGGCCCGCAAGAGACCCAGTACTTC,.,TRBJ2-5,TRBV25-1,TRBD1
CSVTGGGSYEQYF,TGCAGCGTGACGGGAGGGGGGAGCTACGAGCAGTACTTC,once,TRBJ2-7,TRBV29-1,TRBD2
CASSRDTYNEQFF,TGTGCCAGCAGCCGGGACACCTACAATGAGCAGTTCTTC,.,TRBJ2-1,TRBV6-5,.
CSVRGYEQYF,TGCAGCGTCCGGGGATACGAGCAGTACTTC,.,TRBJ2-7,TRBV29-1,.
CASSAGTSGGGGTQYF,TGTGCCAGCAGTGCCGGGACTAGCGGGGGTGGTGGGACCCAGTACTTC,.,TRBJ2-5,TRBV2,TRBD2
CASRTLRQGLLF,TGCGCCAGCAGAACTCTACGACAGGGACTTCTCTTC,.,TRBJ1-2,TRBV23-1,TRBD1
CASSEMGQGAEAFF,TGTGCCAGCAGTGAAATGGGACAGGGAGCTGAAGCTTTCTTT,.,TRBJ1-1,TRBV6-1,TRBD1
CAIRSGGRIAYEQYF,TGTGCCATACGCTCGGGGGGCCGGATTGCCTACGAGCAGTACTTC,.,TRBJ2-7,TRBV10-3,.
CASRLTVGSAEAFF,TGTGCCAGCAGGTTGACAGTAGGAAGCGCTGAAGCTTTCTTT,.,TRBJ1-1,TRBV2,.
CAWGTTYEQYF,TGTGCCTGGGGTACCACTTACGAGCAGTACTTC,once,TRBJ2-7,TRBV30,.
CASMRWTKVGELFF,TGTGCCAGCATGCGATGGACTAAGGTCGGGGAGCTGTTTTTT,once,TRBJ2-2,TRBV27,.
CASSSRTGYGYTF,TGTGCCAGCAGCTCACGGACGGGGTATGGCTACACCTTC,.,TRBJ1-2,TRBV7-2,.
CASSSAPQGETQYF,TGTGCCAGCAGCTCTGCCCCACAGGGAGAGACCCAGTACTTC,.,TRBJ2-5,TRBV7-6,.
CASSLRGLAGASYEQYF,TGCGCCAGCAGCTTGAGGGGACTAGCGGGGGCCTCCTACGAGCAGTACTTC,.,TRBJ2-7,TRBV5-1,TRBD2